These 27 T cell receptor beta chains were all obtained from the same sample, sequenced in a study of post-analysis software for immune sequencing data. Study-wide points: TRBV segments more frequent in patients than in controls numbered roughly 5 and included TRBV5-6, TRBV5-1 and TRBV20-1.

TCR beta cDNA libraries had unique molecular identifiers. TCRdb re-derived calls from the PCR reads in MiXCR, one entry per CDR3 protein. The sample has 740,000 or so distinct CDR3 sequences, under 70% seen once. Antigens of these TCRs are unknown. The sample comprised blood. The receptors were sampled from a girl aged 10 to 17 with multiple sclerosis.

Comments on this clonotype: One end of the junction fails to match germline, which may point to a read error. The CDR3 protein is CSVENPKRNYGCTF. DNA for the CDR3: TGCAGCGTTGAAAACCCAAAAAGAAACTATGGCTGCACCTTC. V usage is TRBV29-1 and J usage is TRBJ1-2; D ambiguous. The germline V gene has CDR1 SQVTM and CDR2 ANQGSEA. This CDR3 region has 14 residues.

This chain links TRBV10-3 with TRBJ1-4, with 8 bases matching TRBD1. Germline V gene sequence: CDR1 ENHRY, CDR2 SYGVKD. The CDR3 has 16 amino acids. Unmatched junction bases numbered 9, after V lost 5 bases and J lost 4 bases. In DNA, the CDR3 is TGTGCCATCAGTAAAGGACAGGGCGAGGGTAATGAAAAACTGTTTTTT. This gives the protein CAISKGQGEGNEKLFF.

CDR3 sequence (DNA): TGCGCCAGCAGCTTGCCTGGGTTTGGAGGGGATGAGCAGTTCTTC. Encoded protein: CASSLPGFGGDEQFF. The chain joins TRBV5-1 to TRBJ2-1; D may be TRBD2 (6 bases). This CDR3 is 15 amino acids long. From germline, CDR1 is SGHRS and CDR2 YFSETQ. Trimming left V 1 base short and J 8 bases short, with 16 bases between.

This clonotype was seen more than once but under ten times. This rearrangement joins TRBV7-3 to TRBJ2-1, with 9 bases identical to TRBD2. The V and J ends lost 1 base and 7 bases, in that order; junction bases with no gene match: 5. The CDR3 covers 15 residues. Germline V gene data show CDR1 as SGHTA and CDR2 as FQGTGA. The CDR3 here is CASSLRAGGRNEQFF. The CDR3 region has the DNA TGTGCCAGCAGCTTAAGGGCGGGGGGGCGAAATGAGCAGTTCTTC.

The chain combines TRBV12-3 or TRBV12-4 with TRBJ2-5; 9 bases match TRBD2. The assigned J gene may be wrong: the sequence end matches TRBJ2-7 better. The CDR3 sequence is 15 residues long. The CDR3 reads CASSTGLAGFYEQYF. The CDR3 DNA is TGTGCCAGCAGTACCGGGCTAGCGGGGTTCTACGAGCAGTACTTC.

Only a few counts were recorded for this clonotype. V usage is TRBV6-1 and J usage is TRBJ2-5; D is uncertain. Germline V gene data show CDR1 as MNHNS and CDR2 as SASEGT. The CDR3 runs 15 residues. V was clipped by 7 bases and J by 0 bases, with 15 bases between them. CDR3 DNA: TGTGCCAGCACTGGGTCATCTTGGTACCAAGAGACCCAGTACTTC. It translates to CASTGSSWYQETQYF.

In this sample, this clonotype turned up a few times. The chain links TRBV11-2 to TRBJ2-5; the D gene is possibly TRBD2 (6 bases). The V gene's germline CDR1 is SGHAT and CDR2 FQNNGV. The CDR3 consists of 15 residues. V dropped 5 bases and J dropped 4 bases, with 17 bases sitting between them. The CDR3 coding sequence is TGTGCCAGCAGCCAGGGACTGGGGGAAGGAGAGACCCAGTACTTC. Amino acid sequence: CASSQGLGEGETQYF.

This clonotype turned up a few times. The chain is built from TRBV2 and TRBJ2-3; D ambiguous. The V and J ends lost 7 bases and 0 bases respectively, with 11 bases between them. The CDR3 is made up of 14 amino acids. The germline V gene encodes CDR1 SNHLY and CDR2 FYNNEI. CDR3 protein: CASKDGASTDTQYF. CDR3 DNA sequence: TGTGCCAGCAAGGATGGCGCTAGCACAGATACGCAGTATTTT.

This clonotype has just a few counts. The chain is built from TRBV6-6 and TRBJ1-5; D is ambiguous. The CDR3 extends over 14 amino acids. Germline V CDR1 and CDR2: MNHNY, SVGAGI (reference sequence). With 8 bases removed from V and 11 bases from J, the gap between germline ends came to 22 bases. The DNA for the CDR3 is TGTGCCAGCGCTATTACTGGGTCCGGGTCGACCCAGCATTTT. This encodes CASAITGSGSTQHF.

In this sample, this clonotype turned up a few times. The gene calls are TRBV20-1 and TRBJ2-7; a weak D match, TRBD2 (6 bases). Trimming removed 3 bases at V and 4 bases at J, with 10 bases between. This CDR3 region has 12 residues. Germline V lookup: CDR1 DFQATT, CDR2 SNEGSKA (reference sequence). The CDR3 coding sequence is TGCAGTGCTAGTTTAGCGGAGTACGAGCAGTACTTC. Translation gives CSASLAEYEQYF.

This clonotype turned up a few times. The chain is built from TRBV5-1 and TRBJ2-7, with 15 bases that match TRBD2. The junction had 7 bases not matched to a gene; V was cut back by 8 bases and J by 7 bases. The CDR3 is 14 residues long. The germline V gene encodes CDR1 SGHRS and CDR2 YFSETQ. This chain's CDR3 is CASGTSGGMREQYF. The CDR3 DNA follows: TGCGCCAGTGGGACTAGCGGGGGGATGAGGGAGCAGTACTTC.

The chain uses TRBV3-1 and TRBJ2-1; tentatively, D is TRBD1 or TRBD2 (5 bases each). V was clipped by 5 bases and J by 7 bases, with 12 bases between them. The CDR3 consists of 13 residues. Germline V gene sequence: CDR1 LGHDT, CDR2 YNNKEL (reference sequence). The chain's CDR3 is CASSWDRVNEQFF. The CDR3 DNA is TGTGCCAGCAGCTGGGACCGGGTGAATGAGCAGTTCTTC.

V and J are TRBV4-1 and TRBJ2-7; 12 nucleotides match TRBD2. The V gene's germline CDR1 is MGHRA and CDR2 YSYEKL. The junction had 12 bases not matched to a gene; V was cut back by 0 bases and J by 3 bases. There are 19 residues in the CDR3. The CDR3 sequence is CASSQDETLAGGTGYEQYF. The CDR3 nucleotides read TGCGCCAGCAGCCAAGACGAAACGCTAGCGGGAGGGACTGGCTACGAGCAGTACTTC.

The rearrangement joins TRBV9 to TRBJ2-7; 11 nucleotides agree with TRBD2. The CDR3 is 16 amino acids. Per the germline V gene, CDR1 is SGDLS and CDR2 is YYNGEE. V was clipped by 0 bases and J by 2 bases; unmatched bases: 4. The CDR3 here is CASSVGASGGPYEQYF. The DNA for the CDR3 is TGTGCCAGCAGCGTAGGGGCTAGCGGGGGGCCCTACGAGCAGTACTTC.

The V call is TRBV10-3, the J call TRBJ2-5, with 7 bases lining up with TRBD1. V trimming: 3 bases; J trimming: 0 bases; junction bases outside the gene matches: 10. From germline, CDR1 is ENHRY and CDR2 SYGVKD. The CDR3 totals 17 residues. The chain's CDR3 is CAISEGRQGLDQETQYF. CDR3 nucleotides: TGTGCCATCAGTGAAGGGCGACAGGGTCTGGACCAAGAGACCCAGTACTTC.

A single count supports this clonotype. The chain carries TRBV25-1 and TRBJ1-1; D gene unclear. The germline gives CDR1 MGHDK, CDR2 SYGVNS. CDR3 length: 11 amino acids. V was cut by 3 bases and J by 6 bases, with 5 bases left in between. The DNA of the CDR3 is TGTGCCAGCAGTGAGATCTCTGAAGCTTTCTTT. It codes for CASSEISEAFF.

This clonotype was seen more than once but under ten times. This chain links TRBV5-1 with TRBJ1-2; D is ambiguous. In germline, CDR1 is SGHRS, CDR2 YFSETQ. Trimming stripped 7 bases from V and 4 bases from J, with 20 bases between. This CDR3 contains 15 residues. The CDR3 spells CASGSGDADSYGYTF. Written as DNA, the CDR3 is TGCGCCAGCGGGAGTGGGGATGCGGATAGCTATGGCTACACCTTC.

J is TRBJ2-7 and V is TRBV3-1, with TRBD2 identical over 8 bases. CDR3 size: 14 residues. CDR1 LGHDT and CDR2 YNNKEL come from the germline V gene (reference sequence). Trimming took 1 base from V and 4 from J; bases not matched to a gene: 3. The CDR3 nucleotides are TGTGCCAGCAGCCAAGTAGCGGGGCTGTACGAGCAGTACTTC. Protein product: CASSQVAGLYEQYF.

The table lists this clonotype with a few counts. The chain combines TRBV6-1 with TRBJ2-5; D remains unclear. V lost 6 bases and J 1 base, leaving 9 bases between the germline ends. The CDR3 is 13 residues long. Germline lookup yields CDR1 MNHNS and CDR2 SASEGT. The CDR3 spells CASSLNIQETQYF. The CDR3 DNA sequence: TGTGCCAGCAGCCTAAACATCCAAGAGACCCAGTACTTC.

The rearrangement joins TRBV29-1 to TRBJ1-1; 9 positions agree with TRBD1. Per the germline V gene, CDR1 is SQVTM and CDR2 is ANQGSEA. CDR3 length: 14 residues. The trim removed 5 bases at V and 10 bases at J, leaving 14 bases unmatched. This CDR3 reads CSVLLQGAQFVAFF. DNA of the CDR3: TGCAGCGTTTTACTACAGGGGGCTCAGTTTGTAGCTTTCTTT.

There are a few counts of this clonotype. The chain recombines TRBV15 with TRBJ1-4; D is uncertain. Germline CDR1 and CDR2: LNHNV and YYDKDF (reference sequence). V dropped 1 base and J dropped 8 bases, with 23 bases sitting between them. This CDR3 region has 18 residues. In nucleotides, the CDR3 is TGTGCCACCAGCAGAGTAGTGGTCCAGGAAGATTGGAGCGAAAAACTGTTTTTT. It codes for CATSRVVVQEDWSEKLFF.

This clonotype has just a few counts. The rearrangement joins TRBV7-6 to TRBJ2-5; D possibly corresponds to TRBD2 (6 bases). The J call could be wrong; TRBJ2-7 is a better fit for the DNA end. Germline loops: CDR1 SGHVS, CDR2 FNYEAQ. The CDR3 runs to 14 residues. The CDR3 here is CASSLTGEENEQYF. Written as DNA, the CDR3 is TGTGCCAGCAGCTTGACGGGAGAGGAGAACGAGCAGTACTTC.

The CDR3 bases are TGTGCCAGCAGTTTCGACAACCTAGCGGGAGGGGGTGGTGAGCAGTACTTC. Amino acid sequence: CASSFDNLAGGGGEQYF. This chain connects TRBV12-3 or TRBV12-4 to TRBJ2-5; TRBD2 aligns across 12 bases. V was pared by 3 bases and J by 11 bases, with 16 bases of the junction left unmatched. The CDR3 runs 17 residues.

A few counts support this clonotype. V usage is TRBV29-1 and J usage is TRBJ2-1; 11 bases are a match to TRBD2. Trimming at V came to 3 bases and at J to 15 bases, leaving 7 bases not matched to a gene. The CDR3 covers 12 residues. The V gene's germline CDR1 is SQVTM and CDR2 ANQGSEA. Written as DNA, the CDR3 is TGCAGCGTTGAGAATAGCGGGAGGGCCCTGTTCTTC. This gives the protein CSVENSGRALFF.

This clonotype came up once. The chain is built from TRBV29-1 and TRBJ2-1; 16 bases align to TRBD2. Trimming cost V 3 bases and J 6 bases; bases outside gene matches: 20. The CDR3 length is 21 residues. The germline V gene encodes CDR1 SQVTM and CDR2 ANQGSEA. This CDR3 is CSVETSLDEGLAGGQFNEQFF. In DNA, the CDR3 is TGCAGCGTTGAGACGTCGCTCGACGAGGGACTAGCGGGGGGGCAGTTCAATGAGCAGTTCTTC.

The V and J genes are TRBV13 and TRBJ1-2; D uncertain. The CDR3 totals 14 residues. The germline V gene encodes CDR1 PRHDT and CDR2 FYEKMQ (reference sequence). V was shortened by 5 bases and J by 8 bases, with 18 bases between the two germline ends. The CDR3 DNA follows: TGTGCCAGCAGCACCAACGGGCTAAACCAGGGCTACACCTTC. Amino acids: CASSTNGLNQGYTF.

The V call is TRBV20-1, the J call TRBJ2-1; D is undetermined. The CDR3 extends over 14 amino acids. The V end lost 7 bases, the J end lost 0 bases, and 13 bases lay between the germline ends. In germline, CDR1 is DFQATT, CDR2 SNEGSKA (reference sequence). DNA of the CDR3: TGCAGTGATAGGTTTGTTAGCTCCTACAATGAGCAGTTCTTC. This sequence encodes CSDRFVSSYNEQFF.